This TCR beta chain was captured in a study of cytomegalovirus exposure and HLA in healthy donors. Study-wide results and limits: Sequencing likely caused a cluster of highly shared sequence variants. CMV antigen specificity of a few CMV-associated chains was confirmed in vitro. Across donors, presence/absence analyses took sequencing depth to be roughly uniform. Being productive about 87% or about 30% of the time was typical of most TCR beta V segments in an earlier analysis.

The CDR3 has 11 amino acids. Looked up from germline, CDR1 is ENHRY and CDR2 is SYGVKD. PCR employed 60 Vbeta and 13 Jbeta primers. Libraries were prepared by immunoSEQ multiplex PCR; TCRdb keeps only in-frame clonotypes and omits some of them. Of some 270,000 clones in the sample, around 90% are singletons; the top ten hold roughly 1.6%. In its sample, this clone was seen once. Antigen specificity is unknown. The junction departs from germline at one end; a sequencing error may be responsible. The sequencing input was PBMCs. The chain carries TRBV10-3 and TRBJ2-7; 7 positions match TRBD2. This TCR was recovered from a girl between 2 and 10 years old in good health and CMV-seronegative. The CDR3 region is CAISPGTTPSF. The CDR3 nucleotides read TGTGCCATCAGCCCCGGGACTACCCCGTCCTTC.